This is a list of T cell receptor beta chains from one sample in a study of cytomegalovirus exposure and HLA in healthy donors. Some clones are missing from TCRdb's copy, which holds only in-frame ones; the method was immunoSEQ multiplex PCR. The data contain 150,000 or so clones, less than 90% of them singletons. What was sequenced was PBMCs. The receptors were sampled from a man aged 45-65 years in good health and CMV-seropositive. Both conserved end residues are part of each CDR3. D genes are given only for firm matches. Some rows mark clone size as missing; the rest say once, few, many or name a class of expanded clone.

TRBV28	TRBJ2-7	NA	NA	CASSLNVGRPSYEQYF	TGTGCCAGCAGTTTAAACGTCGGCAGGCCCTCCTACGAGCAGTACTTC
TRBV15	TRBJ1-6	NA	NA	CATSEDRPTVDNSPLHF	TGTGCCACCAGCGAAGATCGCCCAACGGTCGATAATTCACCCCTCCACTTT
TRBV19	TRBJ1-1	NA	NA	CASSIRQNTEAFF	TGTGCCAGTAGTATAAGACAGAACACTGAAGCTTTCTTT
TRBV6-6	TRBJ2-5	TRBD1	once	CASSGTGKETQYF	TGTGCCAGCAGTGGGACAGGGAAAGAGACCCAATACTTC
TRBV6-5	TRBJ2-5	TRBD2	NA	CATRTSGSTQTQYF	TGTGCCACCCGGACTAGCGGGAGTACGCAGACCCAGTACTTC
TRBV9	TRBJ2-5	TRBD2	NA	CASSVAPGLPGETQYF	TGTGCCAGCAGCGTAGCTCCGGGACTACCAGGAGAGACCCAGTACTTC
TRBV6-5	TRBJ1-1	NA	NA	CASRERWRGNTEAFF	TGTGCCAGCAGAGAAAGGTGGCGGGGGAACACTGAAGCTTTCTTT
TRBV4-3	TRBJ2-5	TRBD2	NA	CASSQDWLAGGGETQYF	TGCGCCAGCAGCCAAGACTGGCTAGCGGGGGGTGGGGAGACCCAGTACTTC
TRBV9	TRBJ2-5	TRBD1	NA	CASSVGGQGGQETQYF	TGTGCCAGCAGCGTAGGGGGACAGGGAGGCCAAGAGACCCAGTACTTC
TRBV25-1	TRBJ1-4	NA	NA	CASSPLGRRSTNEKLFF	TGTGCCAGTTCCCCCTTGGGGAGACGATCAACTAATGAAAAACTGTTTTTT
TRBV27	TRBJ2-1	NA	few	CASSLSGGRYNEQFF	TGTGCCAGCAGTTTATCGGGGGGACGTTACAATGAGCAGTTCTTC
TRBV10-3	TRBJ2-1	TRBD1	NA	CAISAGTGGNEQFF	TGTGCCATCAGTGCCGGGACAGGGGGAAATGAGCAGTTCTTC
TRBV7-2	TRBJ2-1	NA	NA	CASSFPSRGRFF	TGTGCCAGCAGCTTCCCTAGCAGAGGGAGGTTCTTC
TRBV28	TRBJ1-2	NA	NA	CASGQYGYTF	TGTGCCAGCGGTCAGTATGGCTACACCTTC
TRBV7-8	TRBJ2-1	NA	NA	CASTLARRNEQFF	TGTGCCAGCACTCTGGCACGCCGCAATGAGCAGTTCTTC
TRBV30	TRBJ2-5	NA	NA	CAWIVPGRGETQYF	TGTGCCTGGATCGTTCCAGGGCGGGGAGAGACCCAGTACTTC
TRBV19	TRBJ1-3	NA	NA	CASSIFSGTSGNTIYF	TGTGCCAGTAGTATATTCTCAGGAACCTCTGGAAACACCATATATTTT
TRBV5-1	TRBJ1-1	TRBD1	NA	CASSQRTGPNTEAFF	TGCGCCAGCAGCCAAAGGACAGGGCCGAACACTGAAGCTTTCTTT
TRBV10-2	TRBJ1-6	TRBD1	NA	CASSESQGKSPLHF	TGCGCCAGCAGTGAGTCACAGGGGAAATCACCCCTCCACTTT
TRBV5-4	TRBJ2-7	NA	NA	CASSQGHEQYF	TGTGCCAGCAGCCAGGGCCACGAGCAGTACTTC
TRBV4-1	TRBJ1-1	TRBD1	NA	CASTPGQAMNTEAFF	TGCGCCAGCACTCCGGGACAGGCGATGAACACTGAAGCTTTCTTT
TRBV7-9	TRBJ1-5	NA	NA	CASSFSQGSSNQPQHF	TGTGCCAGCAGCTTCAGTCAGGGAAGTTCCAATCAGCCCCAGCATTTT
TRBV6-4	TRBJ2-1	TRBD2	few	CASSDSTSGSNEQFF	TGTGCCAGCAGTGACTCGACTAGCGGGAGCAATGAGCAGTTCTTC
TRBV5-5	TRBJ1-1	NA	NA	CASSSYLDTEAFF	TGTGCCAGCAGCTCATACTTAGACACTGAAGCTTTCTTT
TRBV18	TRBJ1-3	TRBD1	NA	CASSRQGSGNTIYF	TGTGCCAGCTCTCGACAGGGATCCGGAAACACCATATATTTT
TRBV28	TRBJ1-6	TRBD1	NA	CASSPSGQSNSPLHF	TGTGCCAGCAGCCCTTCGGGACAGTCAAATTCACCCCTCCACTTT
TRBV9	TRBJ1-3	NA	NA	CASSVAGDRSGNTIYF	TGTGCCAGCAGCGTAGCAGGGGACCGCTCTGGAAACACCATATATTTT
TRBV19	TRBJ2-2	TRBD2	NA	CASSIALGLAGTGELFF	TGTGCCAGTAGTATAGCCCTGGGACTAGCGGGGACCGGGGAGCTGTTTTTT
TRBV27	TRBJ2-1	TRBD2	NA	CASTPPGLAGAFGEQFF	TGTGCCAGCACTCCTCCGGGACTAGCGGGAGCCTTTGGTGAGCAGTTCTTC
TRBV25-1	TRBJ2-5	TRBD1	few	CASRGTGTYQETQYF	TGTGCCAGCAGGGGGACAGGGACGTACCAAGAGACCCAGTACTTC
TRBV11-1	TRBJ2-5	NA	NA	CASSQQEEETQYF	TGTGCCAGCAGCCAGCAGGAGGAGGAGACCCAGTACTTC
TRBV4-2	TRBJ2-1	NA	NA	CASSHPARGQFF	TGTGCCAGCAGCCACCCGGCCCGGGGGCAGTTCTTC
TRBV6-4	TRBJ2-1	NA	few	CASSDFSGSAINEQFF	TGTGCCAGCAGTGACTTTTCAGGGTCGGCAATCAATGAGCAGTTCTTC
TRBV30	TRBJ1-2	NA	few	CAWSVRSGLSYGYTF	TGTGCCTGGAGTGTAAGGTCTGGACTTTCCTATGGCTACACCTTC
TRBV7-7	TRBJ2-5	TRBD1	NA	CASSLSPGGQETQYF	TGTGCTAGCAGCTTAAGTCCAGGGGGCCAGGAGACCCAGTACTTC
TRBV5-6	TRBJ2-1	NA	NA	CASNPPPGDRYEQFF	TGTGCCAGCAACCCACCCCCGGGAGATCGCTATGAGCAGTTCTTC
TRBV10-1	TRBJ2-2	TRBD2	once	CASSLGRGGELFF	TGCGCCAGCAGCCTGGGGAGGGGCGGGGAGCTGTTTTTT